The present T cell receptor beta chain was sequenced within a study of control samples from healthy donors and cancer patients. The CDR3 is made up of 15 amino acids. With V trimmed by 4 bases and J by 7 bases, 11 bases remained unmatched. The germline V gene has CDR1 MNHEY and CDR2 SVGAGI. Data came from immunoSEQ multiplex PCR; TCRdb stores just in-frame clones and leaves some out. There are about 130,000 clones in the sample; about nine tenths occur only once, and 2% to 3% lies in the top ten. This clonotype was sampled from a man aged 40-49 years in good health. Source material: blood. This chain uses TRBV6-5 with TRBJ2-7, with 9 bases matching TRBD1. CDR3 in amino acids: CASSLAGTGREEQYF. CDR3 in DNA: TGTGCCAGCAGTTTAGCCGGGACAGGGCGGGAAGAGCAGTACTTC.